One sample yielded the 30 T cell receptor beta chains listed below, sequenced in a study of T cells after yellow fever vaccination. Each CDR3 protein gets one entry after TCRdb re-called the 5' RACE reads with MiXCR. Of about 550,000 distinct CDR3 sequences in the sample, 15% to 20% were seen once. The sequencing used PBMCs, collected 15 days after the yellow fever booster vaccination. These receptors originate from a man aged 25-40 years who received the YFV17D yellow fever vaccine.

This clonotype was observed a handful of times. CDR3 region: CSARDGSENTEAFF. CDR3 sequence (DNA): TGCAGTGCTAGAGATGGGTCGGAGAACACTGAAGCTTTCTTT. V is TRBV20-1 and J is TRBJ1-1; D unresolved. Germline V gives CDR1 DFQATT, CDR2 SNEGSKA (reference sequence). The CDR3 spans 14 residues. V lost 0 bases to trimming and J lost 1 base, with 9 bases between them.

The chain joins TRBV2 to TRBJ2-5, with TRBD1 matching 11 bases. In germline, CDR1 is SNHLY, CDR2 FYNNEI. This CDR3 region has 14 residues. V was clipped by 7 bases and J by 5 bases; unmatched bases: 6. For the CDR3, the DNA is TGTGCCAGCACCGGACAGGGGGCTGGTGAGACCCAGTACTTC. As protein: CASTGQGAGETQYF. The whole variable domain, filled in from reference TRBV2 and TRBJ2-5, reads EPEVTQTPSHQVTQMGQEVILRCVPISNHLYFYWYRQILGQKVEFLVSFYNNEISEKSEIFDDQFSVERPDGSNFTLKIRSTKLEDSAMYFCASTGQGAGETQYFGPGTRLLVL.

The V and J genes are TRBV24-1 and TRBJ2-3; 9 bases agree with TRBD2. CDR3 length: 17 residues. Losses at the gene ends were 9 bases for V and 2 bases for J; bases not matched to a gene: 14. Germline V gives CDR1 KGHDR, CDR2 SFDVKD. In DNA form, the CDR3 reads TGTGCCACCGAGTCAGGCCAACAGCGGGAGGACACAGATACGCAGTATTTT. Its protein product is CATESGQQREDTDTQYF.

The rearrangement joins TRBV15 to TRBJ2-5, with D maybe TRBD1 (7 bases). V lost 0 bases to trimming and J lost 7 bases, with 21 bases between them. Looked up from germline, CDR1 is LNHNV and CDR2 is YYDKDF (reference sequence). This CDR3 comprises 17 residues. CDR3 protein: CATSRDQSAGQRVTQYF. The DNA for the CDR3 is TGTGCCACCAGCAGAGACCAGTCCGCGGGACAGAGGGTGACCCAGTACTTC.

This clonotype has only a few counts. The chain recombines TRBV5-1 with TRBJ2-3; D is perhaps TRBD2 (6 bases). This CDR3 has 17 residues. Germline assignment: CDR1 SGHRS and CDR2 YFSETQ. The ends were cut back, 0 bases at V and 6 bases at J, with 20 bases in the middle. For the CDR3, the DNA is TGCGCCAGCAGCTTGGCTCTCAGCTCTACACGGGAGGATACGCAGTATTTT. This gives the protein CASSLALSSTREDTQYF.

The chain recombines TRBV5-1 with TRBJ2-5; the D is unclear. The V end lost 4 bases, the J end lost 3 bases, and 13 bases lay between the germline ends. CDR1 and CDR2 (germline): SGHRS, YFSETQ. This CDR3 is built from 14 residues. The CDR3 nucleotides read TGCGCCAGCAGCCTGACTGGGTTAAAAGAGACCCAGTACTTC. The encoded protein is CASSLTGLKETQYF.

The chain links TRBV4-3 to TRBJ2-1; 14 positions match TRBD2. The CDR3 contains 16 residues. CDR1 is LGHNA, CDR2 YSLEER, per germline. V trimming: 4 bases; J trimming: 8 bases; junction bases outside the gene matches: 7. The CDR3 region is CASSPSGTSGRDEQFF. CDR3 bases: TGCGCCAGCAGCCCCTCCGGGACTAGCGGGAGAGATGAGCAGTTCTTC.

A few counts support this clonotype. The gene calls are TRBV12-3 or TRBV12-4 and TRBJ2-5; D is undetermined. V lost 3 bases and J 1 base, leaving 9 bases between the germline ends. The CDR3 extends over 14 amino acids. CDR3 DNA: TGTGCCAGCAGTTTGCCAGGACCCCAAGAGACCCAGTACTTC. This encodes CASSLPGPQETQYF.

This chain uses TRBV28 with TRBJ2-1, with 12 bases matching TRBD2. V was pared by 6 bases and J by 10 bases, with 13 bases of the junction left unmatched. This CDR3 has 16 residues. The germline gives CDR1 MDHEN, CDR2 SYDVKM. The CDR3 DNA is TGTGCCAGCAGCCGAAAATTATTGGGACTAGCGGGCGAGCAGTTCTTC. Its translation is CASSRKLLGLAGEQFF.

V is TRBV7-2 and J is TRBJ2-7; D may be TRBD1 or TRBD2 (5 bases each). From germline, CDR1 is SGHTA and CDR2 FQGNSA. This CDR3 has 16 residues. Trimming took 1 base from V and 8 from J, leaving 21 bases between them. This CDR3 is CASSLGWGSGLNQQYF. As DNA, the CDR3 is TGTGCCAGCAGCTTAGGGTGGGGGTCAGGGCTTAATCAGCAGTACTTC.

The rearrangement links TRBV5-4 to TRBJ2-1; 16 bases align to TRBD2. J was trimmed by 9 bases and V by 0 bases; bases with no gene match: 12. The CDR3 is 19 residues long. Germline V lookup: CDR1 SGHNT, CDR2 YYREEE (reference sequence). CDR3 bases: TGTGCCAGCAGCTTGGAACCGGGACTAGCGGGAGGGATTACAAGTGAGCAGTTCTTC. As protein: CASSLEPGLAGGITSEQFF.

In nucleotides, the CDR3 is TGTGCCACCAGTGATTTATCCGGGACAGAGGTTGACAATGAGCAGTTCTTC. Translated: CATSDLSGTEVDNEQFF. This rearrangement joins TRBV24-1 to TRBJ2-1; the match to TRBD1 covers 7 bases. This CDR3 has 17 residues. Germline V gives CDR1 KGHDR, CDR2 SFDVKD. V shed 1 base, J shed 5 bases, and the junction held 10 bases outside the gene matches.

This clonotype was detected many times. The chain carries TRBV6-5 and TRBJ2-5; 8 bases align to TRBD1. This CDR3 has 15 residues. The J segment lost 2 bases and the V segment lost 2 bases, leaving 4 bases of the junction unmatched. Germline V lookup: CDR1 MNHEY, CDR2 SVGAGI. CDR3 region: CASSYKTGDQETQYF. The CDR3 nucleotides read TGTGCCAGCAGTTACAAGACAGGGGATCAAGAGACCCAGTACTTC.

In this sample, this clonotype turned up a few times. The chain carries TRBV7-6 and TRBJ2-1, with 13 bases fitting TRBD2. The V and J ends lost 0 bases and 8 bases, in that order; junction bases with no gene match: 7. The CDR3 loop spans 17 amino acids. Germline loops: CDR1 SGHVS, CDR2 FNYEAQ. For the CDR3, the DNA is TGTGCCAGCAGCTTAGCTGTGAGAGGACTAGCGGGAGATGAGCAGTTCTTC. Translating gives CASSLAVRGLAGDEQFF.

The chain uses TRBV7-2 and TRBJ2-5; weak D call: TRBD2 (5 bases). Trimming took off 4 bases at V and 9 bases at J, with 12 bases between the two ends. Per germline, CDR1 SGHTA and CDR2 FQGNSA. The CDR3 contains 12 residues. CDR3 in DNA: TGTGCCAGCAGCTCTCGGACGGGGTCCCAGTACTTC. It encodes CASSSRTGSQYF.

This clonotype was counted a few times. The V call is TRBV28, the J call TRBJ2-5; TRBD1 agrees at 9 bases. Per the germline V gene, CDR1 is MDHEN and CDR2 is SYDVKM. V shed 2 bases, J shed 5 bases, and the junction held 9 bases outside the gene matches. CDR3 length: 16 amino acids. DNA for the CDR3: TGTGCCAGCAGTTTACCGAGGACAGGGGAGCGGGAGACCCAGTACTTC. Protein sequence: CASSLPRTGERETQYF. The whole variable domain, remainder taken from reference TRBV28 and TRBJ2-5, is DVKVTQSSRYLVKRTGEKVFLECVQDMDHENMFWYRQDPGLGLRLIYFSYDVKMKEKGDIPEGYSVSREKKERFSLILESASTNQTSMYLCASSLPRTGERETQYFGPGTRLLVL.

This chain links TRBV24-1 with TRBJ2-2; no clear D gene. The V and J ends lost 4 bases and 6 bases respectively, with 8 bases between them. Germline CDR1 is KGHDR and CDR2 is SFDVKD. CDR3 length: 13 residues. The CDR3 DNA follows: TGTGCCACCAGTGAAACCGGCGCCGGGGAGCTGTTTTTT. It encodes CATSETGAGELFF.

This clonotype showed up just a few times. This chain joins TRBV7-2 and TRBJ1-1; D is unresolved. This CDR3 has 13 residues. Looked up from germline, CDR1 is SGHTA and CDR2 is FQGNSA. V was shortened by 1 base and J by 9 bases, with 12 bases between the two germline ends. The CDR3 nucleotides read TGTGCCAGCAGCTTAGAGCGGGGATTCCAAGCTTTCTTT. Translation gives CASSLERGFQAFF.

The chain couples TRBV4-3 to TRBJ1-1; 7 bases agree with TRBD1. Looked up from germline, CDR1 is LGHNA and CDR2 is YSLEER. V lost 0 bases to trimming and J lost 3 bases; unmatched junction nucleotides: 4. The CDR3 is 15 amino acids. DNA of the CDR3: TGCGCCAGCAGCCAAGATGCAGGGGGAGACACTGAAGCTTTCTTT. Its protein product is CASSQDAGGDTEAFF.

The J gene is TRBJ2-5, the V gene TRBV5-5; D remains ambiguous. The V gene's germline CDR1 is SGHKS and CDR2 YYEKEE (reference sequence). The CDR3 runs 15 residues. Trimming shortened V by 0 bases and J by 5 bases, and 14 bases separated the two germline ends. CDR3 in DNA: TGTGCCAGCAGCTTGGGGTCGAGTAGATCGGAGACCCAGTACTTC. Translated: CASSLGSSRSETQYF.

The V gene is TRBV4-3, the J gene TRBJ1-3, with TRBD1 matching over 9 bases. The germline V gene encodes CDR1 LGHNA and CDR2 YSLEER. The CDR3 runs to 17 residues. V shed 1 base, J shed 2 bases, and the junction held 6 bases outside the gene matches. The CDR3 protein is CASSQVHGTGTGNTIYF. The CDR3 bases are TGCGCCAGCAGCCAAGTTCACGGGACAGGGACTGGAAACACCATATATTTT.

The sample holds many counts of this clonotype. CDR3 in amino acids: CSARVGAGSYNEQFF. In DNA, the CDR3 is TGCAGTGCTAGGGTCGGAGCGGGGTCCTACAATGAGCAGTTCTTC. This chain uses TRBV20-1 with TRBJ2-1, with 7 bases lining up with TRBD2. Germline loops: CDR1 DFQATT, CDR2 SNEGSKA (reference sequence). J gave up 1 base and V 3 bases, and 6 bases lay outside the gene matches. CDR3 length: 15 residues.

This clonotype has a handful of counts. V and J are TRBV10-3 and TRBJ2-7, with D perhaps TRBD2 (5 bases). This CDR3 has 14 residues. CDR1 and CDR2 from the germline V gene are ENHRY and SYGVKD. V was cut by 4 bases and J by 2 bases, with 12 bases left in between. In DNA form, the CDR3 reads TGTGCCATCAGTGTGAACGGGAACCCCTACGAGCAGTACTTC. It specifies CAISVNGNPYEQYF.

This chain links TRBV4-2 with TRBJ2-1; D gene unclear. This CDR3 has 15 residues. CDR1 is LGHNA and CDR2 is YNFKEQ in the germline V gene. V gave up 1 base and J gave up 4 bases, with 11 bases separating them. DNA of the CDR3: TGTGCCAGCAGCCAAGCACTCTTCCTTTACAATGAGCAGTTCTTC. The encoded protein is CASSQALFLYNEQFF.

The gene calls are TRBV6-2 or TRBV6-3 and TRBJ2-7; 8 bases fit TRBD2. CDR3 size: 15 residues. Germline V gene data show CDR1 as MNHEY and CDR2 as SVGEGT. J was trimmed by 0 bases and V by 5 bases; bases with no gene match: 6. The CDR3 here is CASSSGSSSSYEQYF. In DNA form, the CDR3 reads TGTGCCAGCAGTAGCGGGAGCAGCTCCTCCTACGAGCAGTACTTC.

This chain connects TRBV3-1 to TRBJ2-7, with TRBD2 matching over 11 bases. Germline CDR1 is LGHDT and CDR2 is YNNKEL (reference sequence). The CDR3 is made up of 15 amino acids. The V gene end was trimmed by 4 bases and the J gene end by 3 bases; junction bases not matched to a gene: 5. CDR3 sequence reads: CASSRAGTSGYEQYF. For the CDR3, the DNA is TGTGCCAGCAGCCGGGCGGGGACTAGCGGCTACGAGCAGTACTTC.

The V gene is TRBV29-1, the J gene TRBJ2-3; 7 bases align to TRBD2. V shed 7 bases, J shed 2 bases, and the junction held 6 bases outside the gene matches. The V gene's germline CDR1 is SQVTM and CDR2 ANQGSEA. The CDR3 extends over 13 amino acids. This CDR3 is CSGDGGTTDTQYF. The DNA for the CDR3 is TGCAGCGGGGACGGGGGGACCACAGATACGCAGTATTTT.

V usage is TRBV7-2 and J usage is TRBJ2-7; D gene ambiguous. Per germline, CDR1 SGHTA and CDR2 FQGNSA. V was pared by 2 bases and J by 4 bases, with 9 bases between. This CDR3 region has 13 residues. CDR3 coding DNA: TGTGCCAGCAGCTTAAGTGACGGATACGAGCAGTACTTC. It translates to CASSLSDGYEQYF.

This sequence joins TRBV15 and TRBJ2-4; 8 bases map to TRBD2. V lost 6 bases to trimming and J lost 0 bases; unmatched junction nucleotides: 4. The CDR3 spans 15 residues. CDR1 LNHNV and CDR2 YYDKDF come from the germline V gene (reference sequence). The CDR3 here is CATSSGELAKNIQYF. In DNA, the CDR3 is TGTGCCACCAGTAGCGGGGAATTAGCCAAAAACATTCAGTACTTC.

This clonotype was found a few times. This rearrangement joins TRBV11-1 to TRBJ2-1; D unclear. CDR3 length: 13 residues. Germline CDR1 and CDR2: SGHAT and FQDESV (reference sequence). V dropped 5 bases and J dropped 6 bases, with 11 bases sitting between them. The CDR3 DNA follows: TGTGCCAGCAGCACCGGAAAGGGCAATGAGCAGTTCTTC. This codes for CASSTGKGNEQFF.